One sample yielded the 20 T cell receptor beta chains listed below, sequenced in a study of blood T cells in healthy people across ages. A J-beta primer mix and a sample-barcoded 5' primer were used in a second PCR of about 7 to 12 cycles. TCRdb analysed the 5' RACE reads with MiXCR anew, one entry per CDR3 protein. Of 540,000 or so distinct CDR3 sequences in the sample, more than 45% are singletons; the top ten hold approximately 23%. The sample taken for sequencing was blood. The origin of the receptors is a man older than 75 in good health.

This clonotype was counted a few times. The V and J genes are TRBV7-9 and TRBJ2-3; D is ambiguous. This CDR3 is 12 amino acids long. V gave up 1 base and J gave up 7 bases, with 6 bases separating them. The germline V gene has CDR1 SEHNR and CDR2 FQNEAQ (reference sequence). Here the CDR3 DNA reads TGTGCCAGCAGCTTAGAGCCCCATACGCAGTATTTT. Translated: CASSLEPHTQYF.

This clonotype was seen at least ten times. The chain links TRBV7-2 to TRBJ2-5; 14 bases map to TRBD2. Per germline, CDR1 SGHTA and CDR2 FQGNSA. This CDR3 has 15 amino acids. V trimming: 4 bases; J trimming: 3 bases; junction bases outside the gene matches: 1. CDR3 region: CASSSGLAGEETQYF. The CDR3 DNA sequence: TGTGCCAGCAGCTCGGGACTAGCGGGAGAAGAGACCCAGTACTTC.

The gene calls are TRBV27 and TRBJ2-1, with D unclear. CDR3 length: 17 residues. V lost 4 bases to trimming and J lost 3 bases, with 19 bases between them. Germline loops: CDR1 MNHEY, CDR2 SMNVEV (reference sequence). CDR3 loop: CASSSSGPYSFYNEQFF. The CDR3 nucleotides read TGTGCCAGCAGTTCTTCAGGCCCCTATAGCTTCTACAATGAGCAGTTCTTC.

The chain couples TRBV20-1 to TRBJ2-1; weak D call: TRBD1 (6 bases). Per the germline V gene, CDR1 is DFQATT and CDR2 is SNEGSKA (reference sequence). Trimming removed 6 bases at V and 2 bases at J, with 17 bases between. The CDR3 totals 15 residues. This CDR3 reads CSAYRVGGTYNEQFF. Here the CDR3 DNA reads TGCAGTGCGTACAGGGTTGGTGGTACCTACAATGAGCAGTTCTTC.

The V gene is TRBV14, the J gene TRBJ2-1; D may match TRBD1 or TRBD2 (5 bases each). CDR3 length: 13 amino acids. Per germline, CDR1 SGHDN and CDR2 FVKESK. The V end was cut by 5 bases, the J end by 6 bases, with 11 bases between. The CDR3 bases are TGTGCCAGCAGCGTTTTGGGGGTCAATGAGCAGTTCTTC. This encodes CASSVLGVNEQFF.

The CDR3 bases are TGCAGTGCTTCCGGGACCGACAATGAGCAGTTCTTC. It specifies CSASGTDNEQFF. This sequence joins TRBV20-1 and TRBJ2-1; D could derive from TRBD1 or TRBD2 (5 bases each). Germline CDR1 is DFQATT and CDR2 is SNEGSKA (reference sequence). Trimming removed 5 bases at V and 5 bases at J, with 10 bases between. The length of the CDR3 is 12 residues.

The chain links TRBV30 to TRBJ1-1; D possibly corresponds to TRBD1 (5 bases). The CDR3 covers 14 residues. Germline CDR1 is GTSNPN and CDR2 is SVGIG (reference sequence). Trimming took off 3 bases at V and 1 base at J, with 12 bases between the two ends. CDR3 amino acids: CAWSTGVANTEAFF. CDR3 nucleotides: TGTGCCTGGAGCACGGGGGTTGCGAACACTGAAGCTTTCTTT.

The genes are TRBV20-1 and TRBJ1-1, with 11 bases that match TRBD1. The CDR3 totals 14 residues. CDR1 DFQATT and CDR2 SNEGSKA come from the germline V gene (reference sequence). With V trimmed by 6 bases and J by 0 bases, 3 bases remained unmatched. CDR3: CSAGGQGVNTEAFF. In DNA, the CDR3 is TGCAGTGCGGGGGGACAGGGGGTGAACACTGAAGCTTTCTTT.

The CDR3 loop reads CASSQEQNQPQHF. The CDR3 bases are TGCGCCAGCAGCCAAGAACAGAATCAGCCCCAGCATTTT. The genes are TRBV4-1 and TRBJ1-5; D is ambiguous. The V end was cut by 0 bases, the J end by 4 bases, with 4 bases between. The V gene's germline CDR1 is MGHRA and CDR2 YSYEKL. The CDR3 runs 13 residues.

This clonotype appeared a few times. The V gene is TRBV5-1, the J gene TRBJ2-4; maybe TRBD1 (5 bases). V lost 5 bases to trimming and J lost 13 bases, with 16 bases between them. The CDR3 runs to 12 residues. Germline V gives CDR1 SGHRS, CDR2 YFSETQ. CDR3 sequence reads: CASSRTTYGQYF. CDR3 sequence (DNA): TGCGCCAGCAGTAGGACAACGTACGGGCAGTACTTC.

This clonotype was recorded many times. The chain recombines TRBV20-1 with TRBJ2-3, with 9 positions matching TRBD1. Germline trimming cut 4 bases from V and 4 bases from J; bases unmatched to any gene: 3. CDR3 length equals 13 residues. CDR1 is DFQATT, CDR2 SNEGSKA, per germline (reference sequence). The CDR3 reads CSATRQGADTQYF. The CDR3 nucleotides are TGCAGTGCTACTCGACAGGGGGCAGATACGCAGTATTTT.

The V call is TRBV3-1, the J call TRBJ2-1; perhaps D is TRBD1 or TRBD2 (7 bases each). With 3 bases removed from V and 7 bases from J, the gap between germline ends came to 19 bases. CDR3 size: 16 residues. Per germline, CDR1 LGHDT and CDR2 YNNKEL (reference sequence). DNA of the CDR3: TGTGCCAGCAGCCAGTGGGACTCTCAGGGGGGGAATGAGCAGTTCTTC. Amino acids: CASSQWDSQGGNEQFF.

V gene TRBV4-3 combines with J gene TRBJ1-5, with 7 bases lining up with TRBD1. The germline gives CDR1 LGHNA, CDR2 YSLEER. After removal of 3 bases from V and 2 bases from J, the junction contained 7 bases not matched to a gene. This CDR3 has 16 amino acids. CDR3 in DNA: TGCGCCAGCAGCCATGACAGGGTGGAGGGCAATCAGCCCCAGCATTTT. Encoded protein: CASSHDRVEGNQPQHF.

This clonotype was counted at least ten times. This sequence joins TRBV6-6 and TRBJ2-5; possibly TRBD2 for D (6 bases). The CDR3 runs 14 residues. Germline V gene lookup returns CDR1 MNHNY and CDR2 SVGAGI (reference sequence). V lost 6 bases and J 0 bases, leaving 11 bases between the germline ends. CDR3 amino acids: CASSAGRNQETQYF. In DNA, the CDR3 is TGTGCCAGCAGCGCGGGGCGAAACCAAGAGACCCAGTACTTC.

J is TRBJ2-7 and V is TRBV29-1; D gene ambiguous. Matching the DNA end better, TRBJ2-5 makes the J call doubtful. CDR3 length equals 10 residues. The V gene's germline CDR1 is SQVTM and CDR2 ANQGSEA. The CDR3 is CSRFSGTQYF. In DNA form, the CDR3 reads TGCAGCAGGTTTTCGGGGACCCAGTACTTC.

This chain uses TRBV12-3 or TRBV12-4 with TRBJ2-3; D unclear. The CDR3 runs to 13 residues. Trimming took off 3 bases at V and 5 bases at J, with 9 bases between the two ends. The CDR3 bases are TGTGCCAGCAGTTTTAGAGAAGTAGATACGCAGTATTTT. Protein sequence: CASSFREVDTQYF.

This clonotype appeared a few times. The V gene is TRBV2, the J gene TRBJ2-3; 14 nucleotides agree with TRBD2. With V trimmed by 4 bases and J by 6 bases, 6 bases remained unmatched. The CDR3 contains 16 residues. The V gene's germline CDR1 is SNHLY and CDR2 FYNNEI. As DNA, the CDR3 is TGTGCCAGCAGTGTGACTAGCGGGAGGGCCGGGGATACGCAGTATTTT. Residues: CASSVTSGRAGDTQYF.

This clonotype came up a few times. The chain employs TRBV9 and TRBJ2-3; TRBD2 matches at 7 bases. The CDR3 loop spans 16 amino acids. The germline CDR1 and CDR2 sequences are SGDLS and YYNGEE. Trimming at V came to 3 bases and at J to 1 base, leaving 8 bases not matched to a gene. The CDR3 here is CASSAGGGSGTDTQYF. CDR3 DNA: TGTGCCAGCAGCGCCGGGGGAGGGTCGGGCACAGATACGCAGTATTTT.

As regards this clonotype: One end of the junction is discordant with germline, which a read error may explain. The chain links TRBV5-1 to TRBJ2-7, with D maybe TRBD1 (6 bases). The closer fit of TRBJ2-5 to the DNA end suggests the J call may be wrong. This CDR3 has 14 residues. The V gene's germline CDR1 is SGHRS and CDR2 YFSETQ. The CDR3 sequence: CASSSGQLQGTQYF. Here the CDR3 DNA reads TGCGCCAGCAGCTCAGGACAGCTTCAAGGGACCCAGTACTTC.

The chain joins TRBV12-3 or TRBV12-4 to TRBJ2-5; D is undetermined. The CDR3 totals 13 residues. The ends were cut back, 5 bases at V and 3 bases at J, with 10 bases in the middle. DNA of the CDR3: TGTGCCAGCAGTGTAGGGTCTAAAGAGACCCAGTACTTC. Protein product: CASSVGSKETQYF.